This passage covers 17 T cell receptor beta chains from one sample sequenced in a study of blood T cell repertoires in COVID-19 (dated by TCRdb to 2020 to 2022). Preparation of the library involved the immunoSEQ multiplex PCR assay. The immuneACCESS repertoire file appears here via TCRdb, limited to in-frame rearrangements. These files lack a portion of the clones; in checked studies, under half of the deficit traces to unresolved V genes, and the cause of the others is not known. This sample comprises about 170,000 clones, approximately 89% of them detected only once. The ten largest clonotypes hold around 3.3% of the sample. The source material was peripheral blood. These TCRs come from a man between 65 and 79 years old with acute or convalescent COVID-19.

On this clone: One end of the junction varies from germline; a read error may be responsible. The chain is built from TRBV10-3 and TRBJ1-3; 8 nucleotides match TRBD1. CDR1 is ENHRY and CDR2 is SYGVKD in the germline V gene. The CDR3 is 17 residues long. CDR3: CAFSSTGGEISGNTIYF. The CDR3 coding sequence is TGTGCCTTCAGTTCTACAGGGGGAGAGATTTCTGGAAACACCATATATTTT.

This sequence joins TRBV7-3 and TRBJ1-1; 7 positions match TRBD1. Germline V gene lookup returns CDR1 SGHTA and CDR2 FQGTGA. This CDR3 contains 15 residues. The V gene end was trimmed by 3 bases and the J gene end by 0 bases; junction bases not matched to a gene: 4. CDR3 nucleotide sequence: TGTGCCAGCAGCTTGCAGGGGGAGTTGAACACTGAAGCTTTCTTT. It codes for CASSLQGELNTEAFF.

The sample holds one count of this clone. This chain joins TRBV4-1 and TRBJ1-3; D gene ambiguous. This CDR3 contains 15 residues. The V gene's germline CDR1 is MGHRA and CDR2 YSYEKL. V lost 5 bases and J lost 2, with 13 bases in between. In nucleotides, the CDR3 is TGCGCCAGCAGCGTTGACTGGTCACCTGGAAACACCATATATTTT. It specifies CASSVDWSPGNTIYF.

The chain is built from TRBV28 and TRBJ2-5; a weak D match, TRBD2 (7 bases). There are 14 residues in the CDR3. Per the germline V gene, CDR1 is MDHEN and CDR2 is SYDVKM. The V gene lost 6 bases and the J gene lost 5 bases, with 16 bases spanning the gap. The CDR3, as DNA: TGTGCCAGCAGCCAAAGGGGGGGGGTTGAGACCCAGTACTTC. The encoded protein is CASSQRGGVETQYF.

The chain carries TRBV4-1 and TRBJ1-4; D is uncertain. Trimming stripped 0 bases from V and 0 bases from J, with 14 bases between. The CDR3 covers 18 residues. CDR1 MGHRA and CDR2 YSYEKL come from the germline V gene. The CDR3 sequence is CASSQEGQEAPTNEKLFF. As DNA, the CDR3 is TGCGCCAGCAGCCAAGAAGGTCAGGAGGCACCAACTAATGAAAAACTGTTTTTT.

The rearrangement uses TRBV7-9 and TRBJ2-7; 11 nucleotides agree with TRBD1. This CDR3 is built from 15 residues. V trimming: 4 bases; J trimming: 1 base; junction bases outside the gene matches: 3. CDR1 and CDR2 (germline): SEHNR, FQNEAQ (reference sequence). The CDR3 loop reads CASSSDRGLSYEQYF. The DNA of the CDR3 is TGTGCCAGCAGCTCGGACAGGGGGCTTTCCTACGAGCAGTACTTC. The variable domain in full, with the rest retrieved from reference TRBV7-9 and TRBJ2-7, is DTGVSQNPRHKITKRGQNVTFRCDPISEHNRLYWYRQTLGQGPEFLTYFQNEAQLEKSRLLSDRFSAERPKGSFSTLEIQRTEQGDSAMYLCASSSDRGLSYEQYFGPGTRLTVT.

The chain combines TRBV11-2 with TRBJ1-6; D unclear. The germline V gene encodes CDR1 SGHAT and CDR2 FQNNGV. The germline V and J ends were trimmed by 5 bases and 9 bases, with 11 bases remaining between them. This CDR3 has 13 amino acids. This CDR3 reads CASSLHISSPLHF. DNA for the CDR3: TGTGCCAGCAGCCTCCATATTAGTTCACCCCTCCACTTT.

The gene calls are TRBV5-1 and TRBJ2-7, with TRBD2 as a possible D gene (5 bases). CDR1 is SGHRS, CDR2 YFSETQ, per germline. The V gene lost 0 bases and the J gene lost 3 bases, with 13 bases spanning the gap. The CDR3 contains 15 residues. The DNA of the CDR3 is TGCGCCAGCAGCTTGGATGGGAGACCCAACTACGAGCAGTACTTC. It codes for CASSLDGRPNYEQYF.

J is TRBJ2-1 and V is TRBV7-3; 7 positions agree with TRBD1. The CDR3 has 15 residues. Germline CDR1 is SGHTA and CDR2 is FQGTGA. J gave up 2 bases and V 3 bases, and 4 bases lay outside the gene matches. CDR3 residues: CASSLDRSPYNEQFF. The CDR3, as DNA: TGTGCCAGCAGCTTGGACAGGTCACCCTACAATGAGCAGTTCTTC.

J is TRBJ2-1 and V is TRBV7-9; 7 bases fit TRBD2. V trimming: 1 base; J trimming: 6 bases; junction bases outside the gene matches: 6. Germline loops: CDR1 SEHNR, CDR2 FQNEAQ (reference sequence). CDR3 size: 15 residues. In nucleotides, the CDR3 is TGTGCCAGCAGCTTAGGTGGCGGGAGCGGCAATGAGCAGTTCTTC. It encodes CASSLGGGSGNEQFF.

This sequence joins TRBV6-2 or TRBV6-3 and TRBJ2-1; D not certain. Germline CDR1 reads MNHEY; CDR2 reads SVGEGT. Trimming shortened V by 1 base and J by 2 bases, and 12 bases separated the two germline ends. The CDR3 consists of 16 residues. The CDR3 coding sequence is TGTGCCAGCAGTTACTTAGACTCGGTACCCTACAATGAGCAGTTCTTC. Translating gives CASSYLDSVPYNEQFF.

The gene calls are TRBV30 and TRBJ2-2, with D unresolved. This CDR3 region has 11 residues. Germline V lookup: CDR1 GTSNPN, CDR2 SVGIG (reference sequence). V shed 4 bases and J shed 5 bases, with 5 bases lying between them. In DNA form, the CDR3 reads TGTGCCTGGACTCTTACCGGGGAGCTGTTTTTT. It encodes CAWTLTGELFF.

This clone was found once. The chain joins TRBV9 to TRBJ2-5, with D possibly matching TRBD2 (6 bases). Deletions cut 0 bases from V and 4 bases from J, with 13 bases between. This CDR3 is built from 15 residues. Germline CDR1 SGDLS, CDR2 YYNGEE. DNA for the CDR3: TGTGCCAGCAGCGTAGCCGCGGGGAGAGGAGAGACCCAGTACTTC. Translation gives CASSVAAGRGETQYF.

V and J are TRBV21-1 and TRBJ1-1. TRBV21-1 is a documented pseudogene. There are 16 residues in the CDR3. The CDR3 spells CASSKGGGAENTEAFF. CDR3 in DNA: TGTGCCAGCAGCAAAGGGGGGGGCGCTGAGAACACTGAAGCTTTCTTT.

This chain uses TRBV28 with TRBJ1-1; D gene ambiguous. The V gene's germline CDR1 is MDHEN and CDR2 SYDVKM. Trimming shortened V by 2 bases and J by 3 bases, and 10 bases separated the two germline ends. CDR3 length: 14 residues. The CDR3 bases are TGTGCCAGCAGTTTACCGGGGAGCTACACTGAAGCTTTCTTT. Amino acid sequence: CASSLPGSYTEAFF.

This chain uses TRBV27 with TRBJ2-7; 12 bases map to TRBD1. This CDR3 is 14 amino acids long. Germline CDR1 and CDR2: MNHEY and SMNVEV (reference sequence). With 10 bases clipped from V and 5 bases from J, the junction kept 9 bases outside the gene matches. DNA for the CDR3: TGTGCCACCGGGGACAGGGGGCCAGGAGACGAGCAGTACTTC. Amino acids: CATGDRGPGDEQYF.

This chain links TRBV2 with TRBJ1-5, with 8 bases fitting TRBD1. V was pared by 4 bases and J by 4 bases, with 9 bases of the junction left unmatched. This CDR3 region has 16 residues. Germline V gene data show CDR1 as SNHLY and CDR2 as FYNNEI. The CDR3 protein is CASSAPGQGENQPQHF. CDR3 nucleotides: TGTGCCAGCAGTGCCCCCGGACAGGGAGAGAATCAGCCCCAGCATTTT. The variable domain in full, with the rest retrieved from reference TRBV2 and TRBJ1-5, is EPEVTQTPSHQVTQMGQEVILRCVPISNHLYFYWYRQILGQKVEFLVSFYNNEISEKSEIFDDQFSVERPDGSNFTLKIRSTKLEDSAMYFCASSAPGQGENQPQHFGDGTRLSIL.